The T cell receptor beta chain under discussion was sequenced for a study of cytomegalovirus exposure and HLA in healthy donors. Study outcomes and limitations: TCR beta chains numbering roughly 150 were designated cytomegalovirus-associated. Later on, a genetic analysis was performed. It linked a missense variant in DCLRE1C with V- and J-gene trimming of TCR beta. It was reported in a later analysis that an Asian-associated ancestry cluster showed fewer N-insertions than the roughly 660-donor mean.

Germline CDR1 is MNHEY and CDR2 is SVGAGI. Trimming took off 4 bases at V and 5 bases at J, with 18 bases between the two ends. This CDR3 contains 16 residues. Regarding this clone: The antigen remains unidentified.

The PCR contained 60 Vbeta and 13 Jbeta primers. Data came from immunoSEQ multiplex PCR; TCRdb stores just in-frame clones and leaves some out. The repertoire holds roughly 150,000 clones, with roughly 80% as singletons. The sequence was collected from a man between 40 and 49 years old in good health and CMV-seronegative. The sequencing sample was made of PBMCs. The rearrangement joins TRBV6-5 to TRBJ1-3; no clear D. The CDR3 DNA reads TGTGCCAGCAGTTCCCTTGACACGAGCGGGAGAAACACCATATATTTT. Amino acids: CASSSLDTSGRNTIYF.